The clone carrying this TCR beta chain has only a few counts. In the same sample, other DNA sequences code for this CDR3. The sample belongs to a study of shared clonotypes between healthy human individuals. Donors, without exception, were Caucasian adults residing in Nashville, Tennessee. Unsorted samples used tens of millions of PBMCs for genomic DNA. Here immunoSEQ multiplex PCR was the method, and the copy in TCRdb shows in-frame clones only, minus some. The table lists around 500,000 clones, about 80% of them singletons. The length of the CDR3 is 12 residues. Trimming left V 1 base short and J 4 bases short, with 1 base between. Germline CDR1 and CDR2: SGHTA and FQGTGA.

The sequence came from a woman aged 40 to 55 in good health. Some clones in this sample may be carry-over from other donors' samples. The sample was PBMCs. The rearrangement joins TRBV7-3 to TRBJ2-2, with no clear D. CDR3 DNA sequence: TGTGCCAGCAGCTTAAGCACCGGGGAGCTGTTTTTT. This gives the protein CASSLSTGELFF.